This TCR beta chain derives from a study of beta chain features in type 1 diabetes (dated by TCRdb to the late 2010s). Describing the broader study: Mean age, gender distribution, total cell number and subset yield were not different between patients and healthy donors. A total of roughly 98,000,000 sorted cells were examined across all samples, and RNA yield correlated strongly with the number of cells per subset. Naive and central memory subsets were obtained from all 30 or so donors, but regulatory and stem cell-like memory subsets were isolated from only 8 patients and 8 healthy donors. In the study, TCRB repertoires of sorted circulating CD4+ T cell subsets from recently diagnosed type 1 diabetes patients were compared with those of matched healthy donors. Results and caveats for the whole study, not just this receptor: The naive, central memory and regulatory TCRB repertoires appeared to resemble one another more closely among patients than among healthy donors. At VDJ recombination sites, patients with type 1 diabetes made fewer insertions and deleted more nucleotides, a pattern implying thymic rearrangement abnormalities. Shorter templates might be favored by PCR, yet because patient and control samples were amplified and corrected together, any such skew would affect both groups equally. Type 1 diabetes patients showed a moderate but significant shortening of TCRB CDR3 length in all four CD4+ subsets. Because cDNA was sequenced instead of genomic DNA, highly expressing activated cells could be over-represented, though the groups showed no difference in activation or CD3 levels. HLA sub-analyses involved small numbers of individuals, so any influence of HLA type on TCRB rearrangement remained unresolved.

Taken from the germline V gene (reference sequence), the CDR1 and CDR2 loops are SEHNR and FQNEAQ. The CDR3, cysteine through phenylalanine, is 18 amino acids long. The DNA shown is the 54-base CDR3, in frame from base 1. Trimming takes 6 bases off V and 0 bases off J; junction bases not matched to a gene: 14. Worth noting for this clone: Its antigen remains unidentified. Within one base of it there is no much larger clone, and no base qualities were kept.

Each donor gave one peripheral blood draw, averaging approximately 0.12 L, which was collected into heparinised tubes. A BD FACSAria II was used to sort naive, central memory, regulatory and stem cell-like memory CD4+ T cells with a panel that included CD45RO, CCR7, CD25, CD127, CD95 and CD27. A purity above 98% was achieved for all sorted populations. PBMCs were separated immediately by Lymphoprep density gradient centrifugation and were stained directly, without being cultured. So that batch effects would be minimized, each experiment stained and sorted samples in pairs, pairing one healthy donor with one patient. The High Capacity cDNA Reverse Transcription Kit was used to reverse transcribe all of the isolated RNA, meaning that expressed TCRB transcripts were what got sequenced. Naive, central memory and regulatory T cell samples underwent deep immunoSEQ sequencing, averaging about 3.57 million total reads per sample. After sorted cells were lysed in RLT buffer, RNA was extracted with DNase-treated RNeasy Micro or Mini kits, with the choice depending on cell number. Each cell subset was processed on its own to prevent cross-contamination, while patient and healthy donor samples were processed together. TCRB sequences were amplified from cDNA with the immunoSEQ multiplex PCR, producing 87-bp fragments spanning the CDR3 region. Amplicons were sequenced on the Illumina HiSeq platform. The paper's processing steps were these. PCR bias was computationally corrected using synthetic template baselines, reads within Hamming distance 2 were collapsed, and singletons that could not be merged were discarded. Reads were aligned against IMGT so that V, D and J genes, CDR3 length and insertions or deletions at six rearrangement sites could be assigned. Within each subset, clonotype counts were normalized to sorted cell number, and only after that were true diversity and Gini coefficients computed with the tcR R package. The overlap coefficient, calculated on TCRB nucleotide sequences, was used to quantify repertoire sharing. As a proxy for the pre-selection repertoire, out-of-frame TCRB sequences from naive cells were analyzed. Not all clones reach the TCRdb copy of this immuneACCESS table, which keeps in-frame sequences only. Checked studies attribute under half of the gap to unresolved V genes and leave the rest unexplained. V, J and clone size reflect that table, while D and trimming were determined from the DNA. This sample has 600,000 to 650,000 clones in its table, and roughly a sixth of those were observed once. The ten largest clonotypes hold around 0.1% of the sample.

Sequencing used naive CD4+ T cells from blood. According to the study, the label for this sample's cell subset or site signals: true naive CD4+ T cells. The chain couples TRBV7-9 to TRBJ1-1; 9 central nucleotides agree with TRBD1. This TCR was sampled from a man between 18 and 29 years old in good health. The DNA is as follows: TGTGCCAGCAGACCTACTTACAGGGGGCTCCTTTTGAACACTGAAGCTTTCTTT. Its protein reads: CASRPTYRGLLLNTEAFF.